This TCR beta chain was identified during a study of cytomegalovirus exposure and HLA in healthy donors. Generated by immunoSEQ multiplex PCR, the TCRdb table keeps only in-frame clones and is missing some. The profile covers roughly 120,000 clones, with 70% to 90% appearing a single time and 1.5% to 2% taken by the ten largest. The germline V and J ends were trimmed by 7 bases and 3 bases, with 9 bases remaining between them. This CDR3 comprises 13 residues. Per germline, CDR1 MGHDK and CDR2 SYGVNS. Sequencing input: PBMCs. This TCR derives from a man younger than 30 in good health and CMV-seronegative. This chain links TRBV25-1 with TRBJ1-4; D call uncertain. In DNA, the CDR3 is TGTGCCAGCACCGGAGACTCTAATGAAAAACTGTTTTTT. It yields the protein CASTGDSNEKLFF.